This T cell receptor (beta chain) was identified during a study of T cell responses to AZD1222 COVID-19 vaccine. Study findings and constraints: Mostly white British, mostly female donors; authors suggested clonal diversity may be underestimated. Close to half of spike-specific TCRs reportedly recognize unmutated variant regions.

A remark on this clone: The antigen remains unidentified.

Data came from immunoSEQ multiplex PCR; TCRdb stores just in-frame clones and leaves some out. Of roughly 160,000 clones listed, 80% to 90% are singletons. Trimming took off 0 bases at V and 8 bases at J, with 9 bases between the two ends. Germline lookup yields CDR1 SGHTA and CDR2 FQGTGA. This CDR3 has 13 amino acids. The chain recombines TRBV7-3 with TRBJ2-3; D ambiguous. The sequenced sample was peripheral blood, obtained on day 0 of AZD1222 vaccination. The receptor was isolated from an adult in good health. The CDR3 here is CASSLTSVATQYF. The CDR3 DNA reads as TGTGCCAGCAGCTTAACCTCAGTCGCTACGCAGTATTTT.